This T cell receptor beta chain emerged from a study of CD8 T cells in Susac syndrome. An amount of RNA that ranged from roughly 0.45 to 1 ug was reverse transcribed with random hexamers. From the immunoSEQ multiplex PCR reads, TCRdb called clonotypes with MiXCR, one entry per CDR3 protein. Seen here are 150,000 to 200,000 distinct CDR3 sequences, under 95% observed once, and the top ten hold 0.1%. The CDR3 extends over 15 amino acids. Germline values: CDR1 DFQATT, CDR2 SNEGSKA (reference sequence). V trimming: 7 bases; J trimming: 4 bases; junction bases outside the gene matches: 13. The controls were healthy donors who were matched for age and sex.

The sequenced sample was CD4+ T cells from PBMCs. This clonotype originated in a human donor in good health. J is TRBJ1-5 and V is TRBV20-1; 7 nucleotides match TRBD1. The CDR3 sequence is CSVGEVTGTNQPQHF. The DNA for the CDR3 is TGCAGTGTAGGTGAAGTGACAGGGACTAATCAGCCCCAGCATTTT.